The 21 T cell receptor beta chains below all came from one sample that was sequenced in a study of response to subunit inactivated influenza vaccine. One entry per CDR3 protein results from TCRdb running MiXCR on the RT-PCR reads. Among about 780,000 distinct CDR3 sequences, roughly 20% were seen once, and the ten largest hold 11%. The sequences come from PBMCs from blood, collected approximately 5 days after vaccination. The receptors were gathered from a man aged 45 to 65 who received an inactivated influenza vaccine.

The rearrangement uses TRBV6-1 and TRBJ1-6, with no clear D. The CDR3 loop spans 15 amino acids. The V gene's germline CDR1 is MNHNS and CDR2 SASEGT. Trimming stripped 6 bases from V and 8 bases from J, with 17 bases between. The CDR3 nucleotides are TGTGCCAGCAGCCAAAGACCGACGGGAGATTCACCCCTCCACTTT. Protein product: CASSQRPTGDSPLHF.

The chain uses TRBV15 and TRBJ2-5, with D perhaps matching TRBD2 (5 bases). Germline V gives CDR1 LNHNV, CDR2 YYDKDF (reference sequence). Trimming took off 5 bases at V and 5 bases at J, with 12 bases between the two ends. This CDR3 contains 13 residues. The CDR3 sequence: CATSVGVGETQYF. CDR3 nucleotide sequence: TGTGCCACCAGCGTCGGGGTGGGGGAGACCCAGTACTTC.

This clonotype was observed a few times. This sequence joins TRBV20-1 and TRBJ2-3; D possibly matches TRBD1 or TRBD2 (5 bases each). Germline values: CDR1 DFQATT, CDR2 SNEGSKA (reference sequence). Deletions cut 5 bases from V and 3 bases from J, with 15 bases between. The CDR3 length is 14 residues. The CDR3, as DNA: TGCAGTGCTGCAGACGGGACGATAACAGATACGCAGTATTTT. Translation: CSAADGTITDTQYF.

This clonotype occurred a few times. This sequence joins TRBV3-1 and TRBJ1-1; 7 bases line up with TRBD1. The V segment lost 6 bases and the J segment 7 bases; nucleotides outside the gene matches: 14. CDR1 is LGHDT and CDR2 is YNNKEL in the germline V gene (reference sequence). The CDR3 is made up of 15 amino acids. Here the CDR3 DNA reads TGTGCCAGCAGTCGTTCGGGAAGGGGGCTCGGTGAAGCTTTCTTT. Amino acid sequence: CASSRSGRGLGEAFF.

The CDR3 protein is CASQTSFNYEQYF. DNA of the CDR3: TGTGCCAGCCAAACCTCCTTCAACTACGAGCAGTACTTC. The chain couples TRBV6-1 to TRBJ2-7, with D uncertain. Per germline, CDR1 MNHNS and CDR2 SASEGT. The CDR3 contains 13 residues. V was cut by 8 bases and J by 3 bases, with 14 bases left in between.

The rearrangement links TRBV7-2 to TRBJ2-3; 9 bases align to TRBD2. Unmatched junction bases numbered 6, after V lost 7 bases and J lost 1 base. The CDR3 loop spans 15 amino acids. Germline V CDR1 and CDR2: SGHTA, FQGNSA. Here the CDR3 DNA reads TGTGCCAGCACCAAGAGCGGGGGGCGCACAGATACGCAGTATTTT. This sequence encodes CASTKSGGRTDTQYF.

A few counts support this clonotype. V gene TRBV4-1 combines with J gene TRBJ2-5, with 11 bases matching TRBD2. The CDR3 is 16 amino acids. CDR1 is MGHRA, CDR2 YSYEKL, per germline. After removal of 0 bases from V and 5 bases from J, the junction contained 5 bases not matched to a gene. The CDR3 bases are TGCGCCAGCAGCCAAGATGGTACTAGCGGGGGTGAGACCCAGTACTTC. This encodes CASSQDGTSGGETQYF.

V gene TRBV3-1 combines with J gene TRBJ2-7; the match to TRBD1 covers 10 bases. Trimming cost V 3 bases and J 2 bases; bases outside gene matches: 10. Per the germline V gene, CDR1 is LGHDT and CDR2 is YNNKEL (reference sequence). The CDR3 totals 17 residues. CDR3 DNA: TGTGCCAGCAGCCACTCTCCGGGACAGGGGAATCCCTACGAGCAGTACTTC. Its protein is CASSHSPGQGNPYEQYF.

This clonotype was found a few times. The gene calls are TRBV20-1 and TRBJ2-7; 7 positions agree with TRBD1. J gave up 6 bases and V 1 base, and 12 bases lay outside the gene matches. The length of the CDR3 is 15 residues. Germline V gene data show CDR1 as DFQATT and CDR2 as SNEGSKA (reference sequence). The CDR3: CSARAEQGRGPEQYF. The CDR3 bases are TGCAGTGCTAGAGCCGAACAGGGAAGGGGGCCCGAGCAGTACTTC.

This clonotype was observed a handful of times. The V and J genes are TRBV27 and TRBJ1-2; D is undetermined. The germline CDR1 and CDR2 sequences are MNHEY and SMNVEV (reference sequence). Trimming shortened V by 4 bases and J by 7 bases, and 10 bases separated the two germline ends. There are 12 residues in the CDR3. The CDR3 spells CASSSSGVGYTF. The CDR3 region has the DNA TGTGCCAGCAGTTCCTCGGGAGTTGGCTACACCTTC.

The chain carries TRBV5-5 and TRBJ1-6; 9 nucleotides line up with TRBD1. J gave up 10 bases and V 5 bases, and 10 bases lay outside the gene matches. This CDR3 is built from 15 residues. CDR1 SGHKS and CDR2 YYEKEE come from the germline V gene (reference sequence). The CDR3 DNA sequence: TGTGCCAGCAGTAGTGCGGACAGGGGTAGGTCACCCCTCCACTTT. Its protein is CASSSADRGRSPLHF.

The chain employs TRBV12-3 or TRBV12-4 and TRBJ2-1; TRBD2 matches 8 bases. The trim removed 2 bases at V and 1 base at J, leaving 13 bases unmatched. CDR3 length equals 19 residues. CDR3 DNA: TGTGCCAGCAGTTTACGTCCAGGGAACGGCGGGAGGTCCTACAATGAGCAGTTCTTC. Translated, it gives CASSLRPGNGGRSYNEQFF.

This clonotype appeared a few times. The chain uses TRBV27 and TRBJ2-2; 7 bases fit TRBD1. The germline CDR1 and CDR2 sequences are MNHEY and SMNVEV (reference sequence). V was clipped by 3 bases and J by 7 bases; unmatched bases: 5. The CDR3 runs to 14 residues. This CDR3 reads CASSFYTGDGELFF. CDR3 nucleotides: TGTGCCAGCAGTTTTTACACAGGGGACGGGGAGCTGTTTTTT.

This clonotype has a handful of counts. V usage is TRBV28 and J usage is TRBJ2-2; TRBD1 might be the D (5 bases). Germline lookup yields CDR1 MDHEN and CDR2 SYDVKM. Trimming pared 9 bases from V and 1 base from J, leaving 15 bases between. There are 15 residues in the CDR3. The CDR3 DNA sequence: TGTGCCAGTCACGGCAGGGCAGAGAACACCGGGGAGCTGTTTTTT. This codes for CASHGRAENTGELFF.

J is TRBJ2-1 and V is TRBV7-9, with D uncertain. The CDR3 length is 11 residues. Germline V gives CDR1 SEHNR, CDR2 FQNEAQ (reference sequence). V shed 5 bases and J shed 9 bases, with 8 bases lying between them. The CDR3 DNA reads as TGTGCCAGCAGCCGCCCCCTTGAGCAGTTCTTC. Translating it yields CASSRPLEQFF.

The V call is TRBV2, the J call TRBJ2-7; 11 positions match TRBD2. The length of the CDR3 is 16 residues. CDR1 and CDR2 (germline): SNHLY, FYNNEI. J lost 2 bases, V lost 2 bases, and 5 bases had no gene match. The CDR3 protein is CASSEWDSGGAYEQYF. The CDR3 DNA reads as TGTGCCAGCAGTGAATGGGATAGCGGGGGGGCCTACGAGCAGTACTTC.

This clonotype appeared many times. The rearrangement uses TRBV12-3 or TRBV12-4 and TRBJ2-7; no clear D. The CDR3 has 8 amino acids. The V and J ends lost 11 bases and 2 bases respectively, with 1 base between them. The CDR3 region has the DNA TGTGCCCCCTACGAGCAGTACTTC. Its protein is CAPYEQYF.

V gene TRBV10-3 combines with J gene TRBJ2-1; 13 positions match TRBD2. V lost 7 bases to trimming and J lost 8 bases; unmatched junction nucleotides: 5. The V gene's germline CDR1 is ENHRY and CDR2 SYGVKD. The CDR3 has 14 residues. The CDR3 reads CAIKTSGGLYEQFF. Here the CDR3 DNA reads TGTGCCATCAAGACTAGCGGGGGGTTATATGAGCAGTTCTTC.

This rearrangement joins TRBV6-1 to TRBJ2-5; 10 nucleotides match TRBD2. Germline loops: CDR1 MNHNS, CDR2 SASEGT. Germline trimming cut 6 bases from V and 7 bases from J; bases unmatched to any gene: 5. CDR3 length: 13 residues. The DNA of the CDR3 is TGTGCCAGCAGGGAAAGGACTAGCGGGACCCAGTACTTC. Translating gives CASRERTSGTQYF.

J is TRBJ1-6 and V is TRBV9; 7 bases align to TRBD1. From germline, CDR1 is SGDLS and CDR2 YYNGEE. This CDR3 is 15 amino acids long. V shed 2 bases and J 7 bases; nucleotides not matched to a gene: 6. This CDR3 is CASSVGQNPNSPLHF. CDR3 sequence (DNA): TGTGCCAGCAGCGTGGGACAGAACCCGAATTCACCCCTCCACTTT.

This chain connects TRBV24-1 to TRBJ1-5; weak D call: TRBD1 (6 bases). V was trimmed by 6 bases and J by 3 bases, leaving 14 bases between them. Germline V lookup: CDR1 KGHDR, CDR2 SFDVKD. CDR3 length: 15 residues. The CDR3 nucleotides are TGTGCCACCAGTACGGGGGCAGGCTTCAATCAGCCCCAGCATTTT. This translates into CATSTGAGFNQPQHF.